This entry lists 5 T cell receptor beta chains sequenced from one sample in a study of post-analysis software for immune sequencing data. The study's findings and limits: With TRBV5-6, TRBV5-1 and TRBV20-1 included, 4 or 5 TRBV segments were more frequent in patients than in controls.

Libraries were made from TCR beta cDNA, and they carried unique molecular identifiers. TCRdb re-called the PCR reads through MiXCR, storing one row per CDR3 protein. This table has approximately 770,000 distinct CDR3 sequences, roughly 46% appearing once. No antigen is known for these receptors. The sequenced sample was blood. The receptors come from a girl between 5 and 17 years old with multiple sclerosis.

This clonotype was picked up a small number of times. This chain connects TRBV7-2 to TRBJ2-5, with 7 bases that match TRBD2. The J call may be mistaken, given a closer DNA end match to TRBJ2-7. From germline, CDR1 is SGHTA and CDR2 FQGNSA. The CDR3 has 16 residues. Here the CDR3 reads CASSLATGAGIYEQYF. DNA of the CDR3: TGTGCCAGCAGCTTAGCGACGGGAGCGGGAATCTACGAGCAGTACTTC.

The CDR3 loop is CASSSFVASQETQYF. As DNA, the CDR3 is TGCGCCAGCAGCTCATTTGTGGCTAGCCAAGAGACCCAGTACTTC. V is TRBV5-1 and J is TRBJ2-5; D unresolved. The CDR3 is made up of 15 amino acids. With 3 bases removed from V and 1 base from J, the gap between germline ends came to 13 bases. Germline V gives CDR1 SGHRS, CDR2 YFSETQ. Complete variable domain (other parts from reference TRBV5-1 and TRBJ2-5): KAGVTQTPRYLIKTRGQQVTLSCSPISGHRSVSWYQQTPGQGLQFLFEYFSETQRNKGNFPGRFSGRQFSNSRSEMNVSTLELGDSALYLCASSSFVASQETQYFGPGTRLLVL.

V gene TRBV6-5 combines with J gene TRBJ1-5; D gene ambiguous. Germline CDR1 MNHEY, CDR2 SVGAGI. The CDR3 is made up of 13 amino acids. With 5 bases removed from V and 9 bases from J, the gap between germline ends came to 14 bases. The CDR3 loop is CASSPPLGRPQHF. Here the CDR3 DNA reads TGTGCCAGCAGTCCCCCATTGGGGAGGCCCCAGCATTTT.

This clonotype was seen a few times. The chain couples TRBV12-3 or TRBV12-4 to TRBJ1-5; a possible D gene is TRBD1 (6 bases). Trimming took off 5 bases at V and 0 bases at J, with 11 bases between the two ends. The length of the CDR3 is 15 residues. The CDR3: CASSRTGYSNQPQHF. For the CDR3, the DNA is TGTGCCAGCAGTCGCACAGGGTATAGCAATCAGCCCCAGCATTTT.

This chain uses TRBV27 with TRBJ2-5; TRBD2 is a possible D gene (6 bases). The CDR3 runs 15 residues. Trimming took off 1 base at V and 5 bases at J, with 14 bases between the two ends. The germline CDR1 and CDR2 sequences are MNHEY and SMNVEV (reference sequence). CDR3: CASSLYGGLGETQYF. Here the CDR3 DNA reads TGTGCCAGCAGTTTATATGGGGGGTTGGGGGAGACCCAGTACTTC.